This T cell receptor beta chain stems from a study of T cell responses to AZD1222 COVID-19 vaccine. Study results and caveats: Nearly half of the spike-specific TCRs reportedly recognize variant regions that carry no mutations. The donor group comprised mostly white British people and more females; the analysis possibly underestimated clonal diversity. Two AZD1222 administrations were followed by greater Spike-specific TCR breadth and depth.

This clone was counted only a few times. What it binds is unknown. This CDR3 is built from 14 residues. Germline V gene sequence: CDR1 SGHTS, CDR2 YDEGEE. The V end lost 6 bases, the J end lost 0 bases, and 13 bases lay between the germline ends. Assay used: immunoSEQ multiplex PCR; TCRdb lists only in-frame clones, some missing. The sample includes 95,000 to 110,000 clones, around 91% of them seen just once. Source: peripheral blood, taken on day 0 of AZD1222 vaccination. The TCR sequence derives from an adult in good health. The J gene is TRBJ2-7, the V gene TRBV5-8; D is unresolved. The CDR3 is CASNLKRISYEQYF. The CDR3 bases are TGTGCCAGCAACCTTAAACGGATCTCCTACGAGCAGTACTTC.